The entry below gives a single T cell receptor beta chain sequence along with its context. Its specificity is not known. This record comes from a study of TIL therapy for anti-PD-1-resistant metastatic lung cancer. The wider study: Median tumor mutation burden was under 1.9 mutations per megabase. Findings of the study overall: TIL cultures after expansion showed higher clonality and lower diversity than baseline tumor (median about 6% vs 30%).

From germline, CDR1 is MGHRA and CDR2 YSYEKL. The CDR3 covers 15 residues. V lost 0 bases and J lost 2, with 8 bases in between. Stated time point: pre-treatment sample, taken before nivolumab and TIL therapy. Pleural nodules or supraclavicular lymph nodes made up most of the excised metastases sampled. Adults with stage 4 NSCLC were enrolled in a phase I trial. The immunoSEQ assay was v3. Sequencing was performed with immunoSEQ multiplex PCR; in TCRdb, only in-frame clones are kept and a portion is missing. This sample has about 50,000 clones, with approximately 70% found just once. The clonotype was recovered from a person aged 25-80 years with non-small cell lung cancer. The sequences come from tumor tissue, collected at baseline. This chain joins TRBV4-1 and TRBJ2-1; no definite D call. For the CDR3, the DNA is TGCGCCAGCAGCCAAGATCCGCGACCCTACAATGAGCAGTTCTTC. Translated: CASSQDPRPYNEQFF.